The 14 T cell receptor beta chains listed next were all sequenced from one sample in a study of T cell changes during pregnancy in multiple sclerosis. Data came from immunoSEQ multiplex PCR; TCRdb stores just in-frame clones and leaves some out. The table records tens of thousands of clones, 80% to 95% of them present only once. The material was peripheral blood, obtained in the second trimester of pregnancy. The receptors were gathered from a female donor with multiple sclerosis, enrolled in a pregnancy study.

The CDR3 nucleotides read TGTGCCAGCAGCCCTGGGACTAGCTATGAAAGTGTTGAGCAGTTCTTC. Its translation: CASSPGTSYESVEQFF. V gene TRBV7-8 combines with J gene TRBJ2-1; 9 bases align to TRBD2. V was clipped by 5 bases and J by 9 bases; unmatched bases: 14. The germline V gene encodes CDR1 SGHVS and CDR2 FQNEAQ. The CDR3 contains 16 residues.

The rearrangement uses TRBV6-5 and TRBJ2-5; TRBD1 is a possible D gene (6 bases). This CDR3 has 14 residues. Germline V gene lookup returns CDR1 MNHEY and CDR2 SVGAGI. V lost 6 bases and J 5 bases, leaving 16 bases between the germline ends. CDR3 residues: CASSDQGKGETQYF. In nucleotides, the CDR3 is TGTGCCAGCAGCGATCAGGGGAAGGGGGAGACCCAGTACTTC.

The rearrangement links TRBV7-9 to TRBJ1-1, with a weak D call TRBD1 (6 bases). This CDR3 contains 14 residues. The V gene's germline CDR1 is SEHNR and CDR2 FQNEAQ (reference sequence). Trimming shortened V by 3 bases and J by 6 bases, and 14 bases separated the two germline ends. CDR3 DNA: TGTGCCAGCAGCTTGGGGGCCGCGAAGGCTGAAGCTTTCTTT. Protein product: CASSLGAAKAEAFF.

There are a few counts of this clone. The rearrangement uses TRBV7-9 and TRBJ1-6; D is possibly TRBD1 (6 bases). V lost 2 bases to trimming and J lost 7 bases, with 12 bases between them. The CDR3 runs to 15 residues. Germline assignment: CDR1 SEHNR and CDR2 FQNEAQ (reference sequence). CDR3 amino acids: CASSLQTGWNSPLHF. CDR3 DNA sequence: TGTGCCAGCAGCTTACAGACAGGTTGGAATTCACCCCTCCACTTT.

V and J are TRBV9 and TRBJ2-7, with 13 nucleotides matching TRBD2. Germline assignment: CDR1 SGDLS and CDR2 YYNGEE. This CDR3 comprises 15 residues. J gave up 3 bases and V 0 bases, and 0 bases lay outside the gene matches. This CDR3 is CASSVGTSGSYEQYF. In nucleotides, the CDR3 is TGTGCCAGCAGCGTAGGGACTAGCGGGAGCTACGAGCAGTACTTC.

The V call is TRBV30, the J call TRBJ2-7, with 11 bases lining up with TRBD1. Germline V lookup: CDR1 GTSNPN, CDR2 SVGIG (reference sequence). The CDR3 sequence is 14 residues long. V lost 0 bases and J lost 6; bases outside the gene matches: 4. CDR3 in amino acids: CAWSVGQGAVEQYF. The CDR3, as DNA: TGTGCCTGGAGTGTCGGACAGGGGGCAGTCGAGCAGTACTTC.

The chain uses TRBV18 and TRBJ1-1; TRBD1 is a possible D gene (6 bases). With 3 bases removed from V and 1 base from J, the gap between germline ends came to 12 bases. The CDR3 is 15 amino acids. Germline loops: CDR1 KGHSH, CDR2 LQKENI. Here the CDR3 DNA reads TGTGCCAGCTCACCCCAACAGGGCCAGAACACTGAAGCTTTCTTT. Its protein is CASSPQQGQNTEAFF.

The CDR3 loop reads CASSSVGLRSGNTIYF. The CDR3 DNA sequence: TGTGCCAGCAGCTCAGTGGGACTACGCTCTGGAAACACCATATATTTT. The J gene is TRBJ1-3, the V gene TRBV11-2; D is perhaps TRBD1 (5 bases). This CDR3 spans 16 amino acids. Trimming left V 4 bases short and J 0 bases short, with 13 bases between. CDR1 is SGHAT, CDR2 FQNNGV, per germline. Filled out from reference TRBV11-2 and TRBJ1-3, the complete variable domain reads EAGVAQSPRYKIIEKRQSVAFWCNPISGHATLYWYQQILGQGPKLLIQFQNNGVVDDSQLPKDRFSAERLKGVDSTLKIQPAKLEDSAVYLCASSSVGLRSGNTIYFGEGSWLTVV.

The genes are TRBV21-1 and TRBJ1-4; TRBD1 was called by the table and not checked on the DNA. TRBV21-1 is shown as a pseudogene. The CDR3 loop spans 14 amino acids. CDR3 sequence reads: CASSTRTDREKLFF. The CDR3 nucleotides are TGTGCCAGCAGCACGCGGACAGATAGAGAAAAACTGTTTTTT.

This clone showed up just a few times. The rearrangement uses TRBV9 and TRBJ1-2; D remains unclear. Germline loops: CDR1 SGDLS, CDR2 YYNGEE. V lost 0 bases to trimming and J lost 9 bases, with 6 bases between them. The CDR3 totals 11 residues. The CDR3 DNA reads TGTGCCAGCAGCGTAGAACAGAGCTACACCTTC. It is translated as CASSVEQSYTF.

The V call is TRBV12-5, the J call TRBJ1-1, with a tentative D call TRBD1 (6 bases). V gave up 4 bases and J gave up 2 bases, with 11 bases separating them. The CDR3 totals 14 residues. CDR1 and CDR2 from the germline V gene are LGHNT and FRNRAP. In DNA, the CDR3 is TGTGCTAGTGGTTCCGGACAGTTTAACACTGAAGCTTTCTTT. The encoded protein is CASGSGQFNTEAFF.

The CDR3 nucleotides read TGTGCCAGCAGCTCGTCGGGTGGAGAGACCCAGTACTTC. Translating gives CASSSSGGETQYF. This chain links TRBV7-2 with TRBJ2-5; D is unclear. V was trimmed by 4 bases and J by 4 bases, leaving 10 bases between them. Germline V gives CDR1 SGHTA, CDR2 FQGNSA. This CDR3 has 13 amino acids.

The CDR3 region has the DNA TGTGCCAGCAGCCGTGGGGACTCCTCGAACAATGAGCAGTTCTTC. Translation: CASSRGDSSNNEQFF. The chain recombines TRBV9 with TRBJ2-1, with D perhaps matching TRBD2 (6 bases). The CDR3 has 15 amino acids. V shed 4 bases and J shed 5 bases, with 16 bases lying between them. Germline CDR1 is SGDLS and CDR2 is YYNGEE.

The chain combines TRBV5-8 with TRBJ1-1; a possible D gene is TRBD1 (6 bases). Trimming cost V 0 bases and J 5 bases, with 11 bases left between them. Germline V gene data show CDR1 as SGHTS and CDR2 as YDEGEE. This CDR3 has 14 residues. For the CDR3, the DNA is TGTGCCAGCAGCTTGGTGGGAGGGGGGACTGAAGCTTTCTTT. Translation: CASSLVGGGTEAFF.